The 10 T cell receptor beta chains given below trace back to one sample, sequenced in a study of beta chain features in type 1 diabetes. Study-wide findings and caveats: In every one of the four CD4+ subsets, TCRB CDR3s were moderately but significantly shorter in Type 1 diabetes patients.

For these TCRs, the target antigens are not known. The sequenced template was cDNA made from the entire isolated RNA. TCRdb's copy holds only in-frame clones and misses some; the assay was immunoSEQ multiplex PCR. This sample has hundreds of thousands of clones, with about an eighth found just once. The source material was naive CD4+ T cells from blood. These receptors originate from a man aged 18 to 30 with type 1 diabetes.

This clone has more than one count but fewer than ten. This chain uses TRBV27 with TRBJ2-3; TRBD1 aligns across 10 bases. From germline, CDR1 is MNHEY and CDR2 SMNVEV (reference sequence). The CDR3 covers 16 residues. J gave up 1 base and V 1 base, and 2 bases lay outside the gene matches. Written as DNA, the CDR3 is TGTGCCAGCAGTTTATGGGGGACAGGGGGCACAGATACGCAGTATTTT. Amino acids: CASSLWGTGGTDTQYF.

In its sample, this clone was seen a few times. The chain joins TRBV7-9 to TRBJ2-3; 10 bases match TRBD2. V was pared by 0 bases and J by 4 bases, with 4 bases of the junction left unmatched. CDR1 SEHNR and CDR2 FQNEAQ come from the germline V gene (reference sequence). This CDR3 has 16 residues. The CDR3: CASSLALLAGADTQYF. In DNA, the CDR3 is TGTGCCAGCAGCTTAGCGCTTCTAGCGGGGGCAGATACGCAGTATTTT. The variable domain in full, with the rest retrieved from reference TRBV7-9 and TRBJ2-3, is DTGVSQNPRHKITKRGQNVTFRCDPISEHNRLYWYRQTLGQGPEFLTYFQNEAQLEKSRLLSDRFSAERPKGSFSTLEIQRTEQGDSAMYLCASSLALLAGADTQYFGPGTRLTVL.

This clone has a handful of counts. The chain links TRBV13 to TRBJ1-2, with D perhaps TRBD1 (5 bases). The CDR3 runs 14 residues. Per the germline V gene, CDR1 is PRHDT and CDR2 is FYEKMQ (reference sequence). Trimming removed 10 bases from V and 7 bases from J, with 22 bases in between. This CDR3 is CATRKDSGARGYTF. CDR3 DNA sequence: TGTGCCACCCGAAAAGACAGTGGGGCACGTGGCTACACCTTC.

The table lists this clone with a few counts. The CDR3 loop is CSVGTVGLFGGYTF. Written as DNA, the CDR3 is TGCAGCGTTGGGACGGTCGGGTTGTTTGGTGGCTACACCTTC. The genes are TRBV29-1 and TRBJ1-2, with D unclear. The CDR3 loop spans 14 amino acids. V gave up 4 bases and J gave up 7 bases, with 19 bases separating them. Germline loops: CDR1 SQVTM, CDR2 ANQGSEA.

The sample holds a few counts of this clone. The V call is TRBV7-3, the J call TRBJ2-1; TRBD2 matches 10 bases. After removal of 4 bases from V and 7 bases from J, the junction contained 10 bases not matched to a gene. This CDR3 spans 16 amino acids. Germline CDR1 SGHTA, CDR2 FQGTGA. CDR3 sequence reads: CASSSYQGLAINEQFF. For the CDR3, the DNA is TGTGCCAGCAGCTCGTATCAGGGACTAGCGATTAATGAGCAGTTCTTC.

This clone has more than one count but fewer than ten. The rearrangement joins TRBV14 to TRBJ1-2; the D gene is possibly TRBD1 (5 bases). The CDR3 loop spans 12 amino acids. V lost 0 bases, J lost 8 bases, and 7 bases lay in between. In germline, CDR1 is SGHDN, CDR2 FVKESK. The CDR3 spells CASSQERGGYTF. In DNA, the CDR3 is TGTGCCAGCAGCCAAGAACGGGGCGGCTACACCTTC.

This clone was counted between two and nine times. CDR3 nucleotide sequence: TGTGCCAGCAGCTTCAAACTAGCGGGGGAGACAGATACGCAGTATTTT. Protein product: CASSFKLAGETDTQYF. This chain connects TRBV7-2 to TRBJ2-3; 11 positions agree with TRBD2. Germline CDR1 reads SGHTA; CDR2 reads FQGNSA. V was clipped by 3 bases and J by 3 bases; unmatched bases: 5. CDR3 length equals 16 residues.

This clone has just a few counts. The chain joins TRBV21-1 to TRBJ2-3. TRBV21-1 is recorded as a pseudogene. The CDR3 consists of 13 residues. The CDR3 nucleotides are TGTGCCAGCAGCCGGGGGCCGGCAGATACGCAGTATTTT. It translates to CASSRGPADTQYF.

A few counts support this clone. The chain is built from TRBV6-5 and TRBJ1-3; 7 nucleotides agree with TRBD1. Trimming removed 6 bases from V and 11 bases from J; junction bases left unmatched: 13. Germline values: CDR1 MNHEY, CDR2 SVGAGI. This CDR3 comprises 14 residues. CDR3 DNA sequence: TGTGCCAGCAGGCGAGGGACAGAAAAGACCGCCATATATTTT. Amino acids: CASRRGTEKTAIYF.

Worth noting for this clone: The identical CDR3 is also encoded by other nucleotide sequences in the sample. The chain carries TRBV29-1 and TRBJ1-1; D unresolved. The CDR3 runs 11 residues. Deletions cut 4 bases from V and 0 bases from J, with 3 bases between. Germline V gives CDR1 SQVTM, CDR2 ANQGSEA. CDR3 sequence (DNA): TGCAGCGTTGGAATGAACACTGAAGCTTTCTTT. Protein: CSVGMNTEAFF.